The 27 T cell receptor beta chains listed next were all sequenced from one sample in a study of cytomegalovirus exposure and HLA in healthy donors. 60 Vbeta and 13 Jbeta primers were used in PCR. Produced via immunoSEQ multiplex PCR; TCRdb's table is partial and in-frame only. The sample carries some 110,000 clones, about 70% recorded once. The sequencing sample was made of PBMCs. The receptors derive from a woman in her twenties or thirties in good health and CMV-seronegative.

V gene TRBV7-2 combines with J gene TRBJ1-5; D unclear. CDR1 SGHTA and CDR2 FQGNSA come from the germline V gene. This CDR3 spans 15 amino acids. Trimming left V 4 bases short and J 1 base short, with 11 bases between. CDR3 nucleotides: TGTGCCAGCAGCTCAATACCGGGGAGCAATCAGCCCCAGCATTTT. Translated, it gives CASSSIPGSNQPQHF.

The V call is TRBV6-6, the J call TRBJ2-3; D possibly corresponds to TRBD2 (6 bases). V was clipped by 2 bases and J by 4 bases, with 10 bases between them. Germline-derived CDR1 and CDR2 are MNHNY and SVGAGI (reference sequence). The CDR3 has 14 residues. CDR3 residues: CASSYGGNADTQYF. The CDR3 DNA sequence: TGTGCCAGCAGTTACGGGGGGAATGCAGATACGCAGTATTTT.

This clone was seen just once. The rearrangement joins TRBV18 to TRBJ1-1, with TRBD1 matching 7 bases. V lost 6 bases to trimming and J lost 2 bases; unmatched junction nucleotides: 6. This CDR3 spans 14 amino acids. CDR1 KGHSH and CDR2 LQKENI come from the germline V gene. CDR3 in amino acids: CASSRQGTNTEAFF. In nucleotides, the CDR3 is TGTGCCAGCTCTAGACAGGGAACTAACACTGAAGCTTTCTTT. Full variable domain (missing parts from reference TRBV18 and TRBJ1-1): NAGVMQNPRHLVRRRGQEARLRCSPMKGHSHVYWYRQLPEEGLKFMVYLQKENIIDESGMPKERFSAEFPKEGPSILRIQQVVRGDSAAYFCASSRQGTNTEAFFGQGTRLTVV.

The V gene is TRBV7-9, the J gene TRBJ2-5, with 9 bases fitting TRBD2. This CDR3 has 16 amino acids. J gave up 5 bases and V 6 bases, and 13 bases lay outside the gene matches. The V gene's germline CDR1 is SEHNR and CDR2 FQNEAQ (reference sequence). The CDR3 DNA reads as TGTGCCAGCAGGCGACAATTGGCGGGGGGGCCCGAGACCCAGTACTTC. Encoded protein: CASRRQLAGGPETQYF. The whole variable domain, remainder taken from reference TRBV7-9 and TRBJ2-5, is DTGVSQNPRHKITKRGQNVTFRCDPISEHNRLYWYRQTLGQGPEFLTYFQNEAQLEKSRLLSDRFSAERPKGSFSTLEIQRTEQGDSAMYLCASRRQLAGGPETQYFGPGTRLLVL.

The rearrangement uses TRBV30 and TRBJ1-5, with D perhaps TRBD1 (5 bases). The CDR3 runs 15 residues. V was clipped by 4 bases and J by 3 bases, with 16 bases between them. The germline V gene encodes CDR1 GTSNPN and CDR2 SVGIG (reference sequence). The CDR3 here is CAWNGKGPDNQPQHF. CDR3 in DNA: TGTGCCTGGAACGGAAAGGGGCCCGACAATCAGCCCCAGCATTTT.

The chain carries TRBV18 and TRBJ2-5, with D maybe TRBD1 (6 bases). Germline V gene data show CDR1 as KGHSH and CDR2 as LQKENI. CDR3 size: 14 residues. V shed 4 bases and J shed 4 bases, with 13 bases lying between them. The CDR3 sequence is CASSHRDPRETQYF. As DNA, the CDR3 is TGTGCCAGCTCACACAGGGATCCGAGAGAGACCCAGTACTTC.

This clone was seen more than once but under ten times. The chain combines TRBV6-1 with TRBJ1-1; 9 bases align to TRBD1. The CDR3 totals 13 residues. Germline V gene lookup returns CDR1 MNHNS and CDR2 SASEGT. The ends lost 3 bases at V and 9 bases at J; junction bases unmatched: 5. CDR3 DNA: TGTGCCAGCAGTGATGGGGACAGGGTGAAAGCTTTCTTT. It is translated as CASSDGDRVKAFF.

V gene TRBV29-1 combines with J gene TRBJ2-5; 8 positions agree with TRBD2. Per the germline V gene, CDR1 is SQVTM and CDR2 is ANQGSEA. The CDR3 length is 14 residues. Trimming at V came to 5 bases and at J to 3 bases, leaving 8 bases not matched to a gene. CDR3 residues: CSVIGRGGEETQYF. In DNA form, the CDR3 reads TGCAGCGTTATAGGTCGGGGGGGAGAAGAGACCCAGTACTTC.

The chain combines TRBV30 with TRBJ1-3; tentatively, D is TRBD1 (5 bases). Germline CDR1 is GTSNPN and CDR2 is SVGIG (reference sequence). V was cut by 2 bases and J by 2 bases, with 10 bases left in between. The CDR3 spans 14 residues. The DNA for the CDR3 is TGTGCCTGGAGTACAGGTTCGACTGGAAACACCATATATTTT. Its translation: CAWSTGSTGNTIYF.

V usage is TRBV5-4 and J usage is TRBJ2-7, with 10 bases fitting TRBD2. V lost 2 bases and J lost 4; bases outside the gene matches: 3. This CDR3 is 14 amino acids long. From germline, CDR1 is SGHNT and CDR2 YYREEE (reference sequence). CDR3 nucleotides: TGTGCCAGCAGCTTCGGGACTAGCGAATACGAGCAGTACTTC. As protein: CASSFGTSEYEQYF.

The CDR3 nucleotides are TGTGCCTGGACCGCCTGGGGACAGGGGGACCATGGCTACACCTTC. Its translation: CAWTAWGQGDHGYTF. The rearrangement joins TRBV30 to TRBJ1-2, with 11 bases identical to TRBD1. The CDR3 loop spans 15 amino acids. Germline assignment: CDR1 GTSNPN and CDR2 SVGIG (reference sequence). After removal of 4 bases from V and 6 bases from J, the junction contained 10 bases not matched to a gene.

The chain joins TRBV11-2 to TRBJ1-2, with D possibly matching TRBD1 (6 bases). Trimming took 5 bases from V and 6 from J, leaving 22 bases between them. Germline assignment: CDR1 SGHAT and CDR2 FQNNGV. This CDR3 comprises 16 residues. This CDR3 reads CASSPLRGGPSDGYTF. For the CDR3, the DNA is TGTGCCAGCAGCCCACTTAGGGGGGGACCCTCCGATGGCTACACCTTC.

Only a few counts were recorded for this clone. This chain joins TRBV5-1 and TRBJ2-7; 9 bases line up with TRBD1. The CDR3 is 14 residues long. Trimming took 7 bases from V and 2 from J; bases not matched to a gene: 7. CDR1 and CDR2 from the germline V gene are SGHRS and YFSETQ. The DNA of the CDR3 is TGCGCCAGCGGTACCGGGACAGGGCCCTACGAGCAGTACTTC. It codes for CASGTGTGPYEQYF.

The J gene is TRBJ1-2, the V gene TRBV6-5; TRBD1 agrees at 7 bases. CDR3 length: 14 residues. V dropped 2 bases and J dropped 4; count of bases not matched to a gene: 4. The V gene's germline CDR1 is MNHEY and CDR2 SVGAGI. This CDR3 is CASSYGRQGYGYTF. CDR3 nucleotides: TGTGCCAGCAGTTACGGTCGACAGGGCTATGGCTACACCTTC.

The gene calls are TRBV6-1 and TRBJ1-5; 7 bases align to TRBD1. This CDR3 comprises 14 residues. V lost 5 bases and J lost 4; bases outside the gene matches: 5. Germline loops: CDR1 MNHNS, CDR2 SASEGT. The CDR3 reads CASSWGQTNQPQHF. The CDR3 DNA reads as TGTGCCAGCAGTTGGGGACAGACTAATCAGCCCCAGCATTTT.

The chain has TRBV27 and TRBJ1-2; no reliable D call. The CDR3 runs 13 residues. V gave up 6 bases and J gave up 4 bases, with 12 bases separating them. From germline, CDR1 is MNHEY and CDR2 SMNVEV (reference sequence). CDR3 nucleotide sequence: TGTGCCAGCAGATCAGGACTTGGCTATGGCTACACCTTC. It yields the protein CASRSGLGYGYTF.

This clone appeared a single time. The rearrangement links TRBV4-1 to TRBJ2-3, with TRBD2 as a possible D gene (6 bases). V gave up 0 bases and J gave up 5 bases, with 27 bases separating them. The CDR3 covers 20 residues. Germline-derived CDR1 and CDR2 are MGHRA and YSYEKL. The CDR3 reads CASSQDRGGASAALGDTQYF. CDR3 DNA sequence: TGCGCCAGCAGCCAAGATAGAGGTGGAGCTAGCGCAGCCCTGGGAGATACGCAGTATTTT.

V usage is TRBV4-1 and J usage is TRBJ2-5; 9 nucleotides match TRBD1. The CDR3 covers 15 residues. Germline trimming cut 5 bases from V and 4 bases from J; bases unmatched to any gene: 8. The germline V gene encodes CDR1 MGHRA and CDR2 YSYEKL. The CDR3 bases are TGCGCCAGCAGCGCAACAGGGGGCGGGGGAGAGACCCAGTACTTC. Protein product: CASSATGGGGETQYF.

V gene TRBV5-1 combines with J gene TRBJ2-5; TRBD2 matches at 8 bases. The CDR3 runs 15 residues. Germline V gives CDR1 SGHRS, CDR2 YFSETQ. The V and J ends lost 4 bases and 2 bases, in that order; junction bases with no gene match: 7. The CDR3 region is CASSRQLADQETQYF. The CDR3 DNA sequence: TGCGCCAGCAGCAGACAACTAGCGGATCAAGAGACCCAGTACTTC. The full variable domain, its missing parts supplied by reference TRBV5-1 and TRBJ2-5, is KAGVTQTPRYLIKTRGQQVTLSCSPISGHRSVSWYQQTPGQGLQFLFEYFSETQRNKGNFPGRFSGRQFSNSRSEMNVSTLELGDSALYLCASSRQLADQETQYFGPGTRLLVL.

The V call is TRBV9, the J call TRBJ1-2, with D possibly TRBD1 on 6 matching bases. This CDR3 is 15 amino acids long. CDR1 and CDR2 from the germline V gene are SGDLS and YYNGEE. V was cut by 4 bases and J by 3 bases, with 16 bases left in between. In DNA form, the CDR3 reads TGTGCCAGCAGCAACGGACAGCAAATTGACTATGGCTACACCTTC. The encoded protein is CASSNGQQIDYGYTF. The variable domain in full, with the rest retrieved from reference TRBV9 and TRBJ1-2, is DSGVTQTPKHLITATGQRVTLRCSPRSGDLSVYWYQQSLDQGLQFLIQYYNGEERAKGNILERFSAQQFPDLHSELNLSSLELGDSALYFCASSNGQQIDYGYTFGSGTRLTVV.

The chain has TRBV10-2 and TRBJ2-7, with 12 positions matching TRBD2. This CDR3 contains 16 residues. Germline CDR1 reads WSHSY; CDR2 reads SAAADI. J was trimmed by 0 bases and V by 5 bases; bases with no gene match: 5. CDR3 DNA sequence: TGCGCCAGCAGTCTGTCGACTAGCGGGAGCTCCTACGAGCAGTACTTC. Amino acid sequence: CASSLSTSGSSYEQYF.

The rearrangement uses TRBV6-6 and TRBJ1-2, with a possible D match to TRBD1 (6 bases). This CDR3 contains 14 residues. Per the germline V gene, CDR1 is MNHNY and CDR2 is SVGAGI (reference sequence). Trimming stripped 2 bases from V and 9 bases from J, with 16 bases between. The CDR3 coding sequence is TGTGCCAGCAGTTACGCGGACAGATTACTGTGCTACACCTTC. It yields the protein CASSYADRLLCYTF.

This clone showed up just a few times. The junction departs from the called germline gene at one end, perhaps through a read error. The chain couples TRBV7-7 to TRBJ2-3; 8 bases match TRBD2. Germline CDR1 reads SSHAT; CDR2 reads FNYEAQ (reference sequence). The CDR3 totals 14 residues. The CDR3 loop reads CASSSSGGGDTQYF. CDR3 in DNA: TGTGCTAGCAGCTCCAGCGGGGGCGGAGATACGCAGTATTTT. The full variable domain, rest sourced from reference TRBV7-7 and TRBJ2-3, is GAGVSQSPRYKVTKRGQDVTLRCDPISSHATLYWYQQALGQGPEFLTYFNYEAQPDKSGLPSDRFSAERPEGSISTLTIQRTEQRDSAMYRCASSSSGGGDTQYFGPGTRLTVL.

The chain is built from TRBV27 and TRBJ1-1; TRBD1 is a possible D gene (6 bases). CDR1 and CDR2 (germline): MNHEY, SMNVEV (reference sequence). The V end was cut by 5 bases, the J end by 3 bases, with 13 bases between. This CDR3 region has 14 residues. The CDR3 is CASSHRALDTEAFF. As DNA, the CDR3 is TGTGCCAGCAGTCACAGGGCCTTGGACACTGAAGCTTTCTTT.

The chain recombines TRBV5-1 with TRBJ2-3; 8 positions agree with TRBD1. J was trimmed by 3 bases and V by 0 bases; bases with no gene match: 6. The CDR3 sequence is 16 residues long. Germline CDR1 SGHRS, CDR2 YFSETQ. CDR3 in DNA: TGCGCCAGCAGCTTGGCCACAGGGGGTGGGACAGATACGCAGTATTTT. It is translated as CASSLATGGGTDTQYF.

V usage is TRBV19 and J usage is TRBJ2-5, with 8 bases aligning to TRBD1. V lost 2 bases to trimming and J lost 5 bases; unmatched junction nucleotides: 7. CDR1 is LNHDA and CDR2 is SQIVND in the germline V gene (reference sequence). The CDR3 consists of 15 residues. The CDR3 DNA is TGTGCCAGTAGTATAAGATCAGGGGGCTGGGAGACCCAGTACTTC. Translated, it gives CASSIRSGGWETQYF.

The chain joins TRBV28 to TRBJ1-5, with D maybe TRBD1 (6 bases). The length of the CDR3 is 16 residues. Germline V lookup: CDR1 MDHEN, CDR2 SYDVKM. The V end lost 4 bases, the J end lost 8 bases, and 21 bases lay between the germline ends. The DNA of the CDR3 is TGTGCCAGCAGTTCCCCTGGGGGGGGGCGCCTGAAGCCCCAGCATTTT. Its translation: CASSSPGGGRLKPQHF.